The T cell receptor beta chain described here comes from a study of shared clonotypes between healthy human individuals. Here immunoSEQ multiplex PCR was the method, and the copy in TCRdb shows in-frame clones only, minus some. The table lists roughly 650,000 clones, roughly 97% of them singletons. This CDR3 is built from 14 residues. CDR1 is SEHNR, CDR2 FQNEAQ, per germline (reference sequence). The ends were cut back, 8 bases at V and 1 base at J, with 11 bases in the middle. The receptor's source is a woman in her 30s in good health. The chain employs TRBV7-9 and TRBJ2-2, with TRBD1 as a possible D gene (6 bases). Sequenced sample: naive CD4+ T cells sorted from blood. The subset here: CD45RA+ positively selected. CDR3 in amino acids: CASVLGGNTGELFF. The CDR3 DNA sequence: TGTGCCAGCGTACTAGGGGGGAACACCGGGGAGCTGTTTTTT.